What follows describes a single T cell receptor beta chain. This clone came up a few times. It lacks a known antigen. The input lacks base qualities; no much larger clone sits a single base away. The cysteine opens and the phenylalanine closes a CDR3 of 15 amino acids. Only the CDR3 part of the read is kept: 45 bases, read in frame from the first base. CDR1 SGHAT and CDR2 FQNNGV are derived from the germline V gene. V ends up 5 bases short and J 8 bases short, with an unmatched junction base count of 9. The data stem from a study of blood T cell repertoires in COVID-19 (dated by TCRdb to the early 2020s). As for the study more broadly: The collaborator samples originated in the United States, Italy and Spain and spanned the acute and convalescent phases of COVID-19. The prospective study material was composed of cDNA or gDNA derived from T cells, B-cell-depleted T cells, or PBMCs. The dataset comprised deeply sampled blood TCRbeta repertoires from subjects exposed to, actively infected with, or recovered from COVID-19. A freely available public database, intended as a resource for researchers studying the immune response to SARS-CoV-2, is where the repertoires were released. The samples were drawn from two sources: the first 160 participants of the ongoing ImmuneRACE study, and 950 to 1,500 subjects contributed by 6 global collaborators. A de-identified subject ID, COVID-19 status, age in years and sex were almost always included in the sample metadata. HLA class I and class II types, where available, came from metadata supplied by the sample provider rather than from assay-based typing.

Whole blood was collected in K2EDTA tubes by collaborating institutions according to the institutions' own protocols. For TCRbeta analysis, collaborators shipped samples in one of three forms: frozen whole blood, isolated PBMCs, or DNA extracted from either of those sample types. What the study reported, not specific to this receptor: The quantity of clinical and demographic metadata differed by source and by participant and was supplied without curation.

The immunoSEQ Assay, a bias-controlled multiplex PCR, was used to amplify TCRbeta CDR3 regions from genomic DNA. The original pipeline was this. Within the assay, amplification of reference gene primers was used to estimate how many nucleated cells each sample contained. Sequence reads were collapsed and filtered to measure the absolute abundance of every unique TCRbeta CDR3 rearrangement. For each sample, productive Simpson clonality was calculated by taking the square root of Simpson's diversity index across productive rearrangements. Sourced from immuneACCESS, this table was stored by TCRdb with only in-frame sequences that have V and J called. A share of the clones is absent; for the studies checked, an unresolved V gene accounts for under half, and the remainder has no known explanation. V, J and clone size derive from that table, while D and trimming were established from the DNA sequence. The sample data list about 64,000 clones, and more than 70% of these were observed just once. The biggest ten clones account for about 4% of the sample.

The receptor's source is a man aged 65 to 85 with acute or convalescent COVID-19. The chain is assembled from TRBV11-2 and TRBJ1-4; TRBD1 aligns with 9 central bases. Material: peripheral blood. The encoded CDR3 is CASSRRTGVSEKLFF. The bases read TGTGCCAGCAGCCGACGGACAGGGGTTAGCGAAAAACTGTTTTTT.